These 16 T cell receptor beta chains originate from one sample sequenced in a study of blood T cell repertoires in COVID-19. Assay used: immunoSEQ multiplex PCR; TCRdb lists only in-frame clones, some missing. In the table there are some 150,000 clones, roughly four fifths of which are singletons. Material: peripheral blood. The receptors were sampled from a human donor with acute or convalescent COVID-19. The donor label of this sample is uncertain.

This clone has only one observation. The chain couples TRBV9 to TRBJ2-7; D call uncertain. CDR1 is SGDLS and CDR2 is YYNGEE in the germline V gene. V gave up 0 bases and J gave up 5 bases, with 12 bases separating them. CDR3 length equals 14 residues. The CDR3 DNA reads as TGTGCCAGCAGCGTAGGAGATCCGAAGAACGAGCAGTACTTC. This encodes CASSVGDPKNEQYF.

The CDR3 nucleotides are TGTGCCAGCAGCGGGTGGGACAGGGGGAAGGAAAAACTGTTTTTT. Translating gives CASSGWDRGKEKLFF. The chain uses TRBV6-5 and TRBJ1-4; 11 nucleotides align to TRBD1. The CDR3 is 15 amino acids. J lost 8 bases, V lost 6 bases, and 8 bases had no gene match. Per germline, CDR1 MNHEY and CDR2 SVGAGI.

This sequence joins TRBV3-1 (or the pseudogene TRBV3-2) and TRBJ2-7; D gene uncertain. Germline V CDR1 and CDR2: LGHDT, YNNKEL (reference sequence). Trimming pared 1 base from V and 2 bases from J, leaving 9 bases between. There are 14 residues in the CDR3. The chain's CDR3 is CASSQGAPTYEQYF. The CDR3 DNA reads as TGTGCCAGCAGCCAAGGGGCTCCGACCTACGAGCAGTACTTC.

The V call is TRBV29-1, the J call TRBJ1-2; 7 positions match TRBD1. The CDR3 spans 14 residues. Germline lookup yields CDR1 SQVTM and CDR2 ANQGSEA. V lost 3 bases, J lost 4 bases, and 8 bases stayed unmatched. CDR3 coding DNA: TGCAGCGTTGAGGAGACAGGGAGGACCTATGGCTACACCTTC. Its translation: CSVEETGRTYGYTF.

The V call is TRBV7-9, the J call TRBJ2-7; the D is unclear. Trimming took 4 bases from V and 2 from J, leaving 6 bases between them. CDR3 length: 12 amino acids. Per germline, CDR1 SEHNR and CDR2 FQNEAQ (reference sequence). The CDR3 region is CASSSSPYEQYV. CDR3 nucleotides: TGTGCCAGCAGCTCTTCCCCCTACGAGCAGTACGTC.

The J gene is TRBJ2-2, the V gene TRBV7-6, with D maybe TRBD2 (6 bases). Trimming took 1 base from V and 1 from J, leaving 10 bases between them. There are 16 residues in the CDR3. CDR1 and CDR2 from the germline V gene are SGHVS and FNYEAQ. The DNA for the CDR3 is TGTGCCAGCAGCTTAGGAGGACTAATGAACACCGGGGAGCTGTTTTTT. Its translation: CASSLGGLMNTGELFF.

The V and J genes are TRBV20-1 and TRBJ1-4; D remains ambiguous. Germline V lookup: CDR1 DFQATT, CDR2 SNEGSKA (reference sequence). V lost 3 bases and J 5 bases, leaving 4 bases between the germline ends. This CDR3 spans 11 amino acids. CDR3 sequence: CSASANEKLFF. DNA of the CDR3: TGCAGTGCTAGTGCGAATGAAAAACTGTTTTTT.

The chain combines TRBV27 with TRBJ1-5, with unresolved D. Germline CDR1 is MNHEY and CDR2 is SMNVEV (reference sequence). This CDR3 has 13 amino acids. The V end was cut by 1 base, the J end by 4 bases, with 5 bases between. CDR3 sequence (DNA): TGTGCCAGCAGTTTATGGCAAAATCAGCCCCAGCATTTT. The encoded protein is CASSLWQNQPQHF.

V and J are TRBV18 and TRBJ2-1; TRBD1 might be the D (5 bases). The CDR3 consists of 13 residues. The germline V and J ends were trimmed by 2 bases and 4 bases, with 6 bases remaining between them. CDR1 is KGHSH, CDR2 LQKENI, per germline. The CDR3 DNA is TGTGCCAGCTCACCAGACAGTTACAATGAGCAGTTCTTC. Translation: CASSPDSYNEQFF.

The J gene is TRBJ1-2, the V gene TRBV5-1; 7 bases match TRBD1. The CDR3 consists of 15 residues. Germline loops: CDR1 SGHRS, CDR2 YFSETQ. V was pared by 0 bases and J by 0 bases, with 2 bases of the junction left unmatched. DNA for the CDR3: TGCGCCAGCAGCTTGGAGGGGGCCCCTAACTATGGCTACACCTTC. It translates to CASSLEGAPNYGYTF.

This chain connects TRBV7-2 to TRBJ1-3; D ambiguous. Germline V gene sequence: CDR1 SGHTA, CDR2 FQGNSA. V dropped 5 bases and J dropped 0 bases, with 11 bases sitting between them. This CDR3 has 15 residues. The CDR3 region has the DNA TGTGCCAGCAGCCTCCCGGGGAGCTCTGGAAACACCATATATTTT. This translates into CASSLPGSSGNTIYF.

In this sample, this clone turned up a few times. The chain couples TRBV11-2 to TRBJ2-1; perhaps TRBD2 as D (6 bases). V gave up 1 base and J gave up 12 bases, with 13 bases separating them. The CDR3 is made up of 13 amino acids. CDR1 SGHAT and CDR2 FQNNGV come from the germline V gene. The CDR3 DNA reads TGTGCCAGCAGCTTAGGGACTACCCAGGGGCAGTTCTTC. Translating it yields CASSLGTTQGQFF.

The chain uses TRBV5-1 and TRBJ2-1; weak D call: TRBD2 (6 bases). The CDR3 is 15 amino acids. V lost 0 bases to trimming and J lost 10 bases, with 17 bases between them. Germline assignment: CDR1 SGHRS and CDR2 YFSETQ. The CDR3, as DNA: TGCGCCAGCAGCTTGGCTGGACTGGCGGGGCGGGAGCAGTTCTTC. Encoded protein: CASSLAGLAGREQFF.

The rearrangement uses TRBV6-5 and TRBJ1-2; D uncertain. V dropped 4 bases and J dropped 8 bases, with 11 bases sitting between them. The CDR3 extends over 12 amino acids. Germline CDR1 is MNHEY and CDR2 is SVGAGI. CDR3 coding DNA: TGTGCCAGCAGTTTACATCGAAACGGCTACACCTTC. Its translation: CASSLHRNGYTF.

In its sample, this clone was seen once. The chain is built from TRBV6-5 and TRBJ2-7, with 9 positions matching TRBD1. With V trimmed by 4 bases and J by 5 bases, 6 bases remained unmatched. The germline CDR1 and CDR2 sequences are MNHEY and SVGAGI. The CDR3 loop spans 14 amino acids. CDR3 coding DNA: TGTGCCAGCAGTTTAACAGGGGGCCCGAACGAGCAGTACGTC. This gives the protein CASSLTGGPNEQYV.

In this sample, this clone turned up many times. V is TRBV5-5 and J is TRBJ1-5; 7 nucleotides line up with TRBD1. The CDR3 spans 14 residues. V lost 2 bases to trimming and J lost 2 bases; unmatched junction nucleotides: 1. Germline CDR1 SGHKS, CDR2 YYEKEE (reference sequence). DNA for the CDR3: TGTGCCAGCAGCTTCGGACAGGGCAATCAGCCCCAGCATTTT. Translated: CASSFGQGNQPQHF.